This T cell receptor (beta chain) stems from a study of human T cells and chemical hapten exposure. Study outcomes and limitations: While controls formed fewer of them, expanded TCRs formed significantly more large CDR3 similarity clusters. With DPC sensitization, TCRs exceeding 1 in 1000 frequency showed no change.

TCRdb reanalysed the RACE reads using MiXCR and keeps one entry per CDR3 protein. The sample has some 44,000 distinct CDR3 sequences, 8% to 9.5% seen once; the top ten hold about 15%. Time point noted: patch test 2, 6 weeks after DPC sensitization. Noted treatment: therapeutic diphenylcyclopropenone sensitization with weekly scalp DPC. Blood sampling occurred before each patch-test application. This clonotype was seen only a few times. Its antigen is undetermined. CDR1 is SGHTA, CDR2 FQGNSA, per germline. CDR3 length: 14 amino acids. The ends were cut back, 5 bases at V and 4 bases at J, with 12 bases in the middle.

This chain links TRBV7-2 with TRBJ1-5, with D tentatively TRBD1 (5 bases). The source of this sequence is a woman in her 40s with alopecia areata. Some clones in this sample may be carry-over from other donors' samples. Sequences were derived from whole blood, sampled in connection with sensitization to the hapten diphenylcyclopropenone (DPC). The CDR3 nucleotides are TGTGCCAGCAGCCCCCAGGGTGGTAATCAGCCCCAGCATTTT. Translating it yields CASSPQGGNQPQHF.